Each of the 27 T cell receptor beta chains below was sequenced from the same sample in a study of T cell repertoires in cytomegalovirus infection. TCRdb reprocessed the reads with MiXCR, giving one entry per CDR3 protein. The sample lists under 250,000 distinct CDR3 sequences; over 9% were seen once. Sequencing was done on a sample of PBMCs. These receptor sequences come from a human donor in good health (CMV status not recorded). Some clones in this sample may be carry-over from other donors' samples.

This chain uses TRBV5-1 with TRBJ2-5; TRBD2 matches 8 bases. Germline V gives CDR1 SGHRS, CDR2 YFSETQ. CDR3 length equals 15 residues. V shed 4 bases, J shed 5 bases, and the junction held 10 bases outside the gene matches. CDR3 nucleotides: TGCGCCAGCAGCGACACGGGGGGGAATTTGGAGACCCAGTACTTC. This gives the protein CASSDTGGNLETQYF.

The chain employs TRBV6-2 or TRBV6-3 and TRBJ2-7, with D perhaps matching TRBD2 (5 bases). Trimming left V 3 bases short and J 9 bases short, with 24 bases between. The CDR3 consists of 16 residues. Germline V gives CDR1 MNHEY, CDR2 SVGEGT. The CDR3 DNA is TGTGCCAGCAGTTATCCGGGTGTAACTAGTAAGTCGTGGCAGTACTTC. It specifies CASSYPGVTSKSWQYF.

This clonotype has more than one count but fewer than ten. This sequence joins TRBV20-1 and TRBJ2-5; no clear D gene. The V end was cut by 3 bases, the J end by 5 bases, with 13 bases between. The germline CDR1 and CDR2 sequences are DFQATT and SNEGSKA (reference sequence). The CDR3 runs 13 residues. The CDR3 region is CSASGPSRETQYF. For the CDR3, the DNA is TGCAGTGCTAGTGGACCTTCAAGGGAGACCCAGTACTTC.

The chain carries TRBV7-9 and TRBJ2-1, with D tentatively TRBD1 (5 bases). Trimming shortened V by 3 bases and J by 9 bases, and 9 bases separated the two germline ends. The germline V gene has CDR1 SEHNR and CDR2 FQNEAQ (reference sequence). CDR3 length equals 12 residues. The CDR3 sequence is CASSLQGIEQFF. CDR3 nucleotides: TGTGCCAGCAGCTTGCAGGGAATTGAGCAGTTCTTC.

V gene TRBV6-5 combines with J gene TRBJ1-1; the match to TRBD1 covers 7 bases. Germline values: CDR1 MNHEY, CDR2 SVGAGI. The CDR3 runs to 13 residues. Trimming took 2 bases from V and 6 from J; bases not matched to a gene: 3. The CDR3 DNA sequence: TGTGCCAGCAGTTACAGGGGGCAGGCTGAAGCTTTCTTT. Translated: CASSYRGQAEAFF.

This clonotype was seen once. A much larger clone differs by one base, so this may be a read error. V usage is TRBV7-6 and J usage is TRBJ1-1; TRBD1 might be the D (5 bases). CDR3 size: 14 residues. Germline assignment: CDR1 SGHVS and CDR2 FNYEAQ. The CDR3: CASRLDQGNTEAFF. DNA for the CDR3: TGTGCCAGCCGCTTAGACCAGGGAAACACTGAAGCTTTCTTT.

This clonotype was picked up many times. The chain recombines TRBV7-2 with TRBJ2-4; D gene unclear. V gave up 5 bases and J gave up 0 bases, with 17 bases separating them. Germline CDR1 is SGHTA and CDR2 is FQGNSA. This CDR3 region has 17 residues. In DNA, the CDR3 is TGTGCCAGCAGCGCCGGGTCCCCGGTAGGAGCCAAAAACATTCAGTACTTC. It translates to CASSAGSPVGAKNIQYF.

This clonotype was seen a handful of times. The genes are TRBV5-1 and TRBJ2-7, with TRBD1 matching 12 bases. Germline CDR1 is SGHRS and CDR2 is YFSETQ. CDR3 length: 15 amino acids. Trimming took 4 bases from V and 4 from J; bases not matched to a gene: 6. As DNA, the CDR3 is TGCGCCAGCAGCCCGACGGGACAGGGGGCTTACGAGCAGTACTTC. Translating gives CASSPTGQGAYEQYF. The whole variable domain, remainder taken from reference TRBV5-1 and TRBJ2-7, is KAGVTQTPRYLIKTRGQQVTLSCSPISGHRSVSWYQQTPGQGLQFLFEYFSETQRNKGNFPGRFSGRQFSNSRSEMNVSTLELGDSALYLCASSPTGQGAYEQYFGPGTRLTVT.

This clonotype came up a few times. The rearrangement joins TRBV4-1 to TRBJ2-7, with D hard to call. The germline CDR1 and CDR2 sequences are MGHRA and YSYEKL. The CDR3 has 13 residues. Trimming took off 1 base at V and 3 bases at J, with 7 bases between the two ends. In DNA form, the CDR3 reads TGCGCCAGCAGCCAAGTTCAAGGCTACGAGCAGTACTTC. Amino acids: CASSQVQGYEQYF.

V gene TRBV19 combines with J gene TRBJ2-2, with 8 bases that match TRBD2. The V gene's germline CDR1 is LNHDA and CDR2 SQIVND (reference sequence). V lost 4 bases and J lost 0; bases outside the gene matches: 4. There are 16 residues in the CDR3. The CDR3, as DNA: TGTGCCAGTAGTAGCGGGAGGCCCTCGAACACCGGGGAGCTGTTTTTT. It yields the protein CASSSGRPSNTGELFF. Full variable domain (rest looked up from reference TRBV19 and TRBJ2-2): DGGITQSPKYLFRKEGQNVTLSCEQNLNHDAMYWYRQDPGQGLRLIYYSQIVNDFQKGDIAEGYSVSREKKESFPLTVTSAQKNPTAFYLCASSSGRPSNTGELFFGEGSRLTVL.

This clonotype was picked up many times. V is TRBV7-8 and J is TRBJ2-3; TRBD1 is a possible D gene (6 bases). Trimming took 2 bases from V and 2 from J, leaving 11 bases between them. Per the germline V gene, CDR1 is SGHVS and CDR2 is FQNEAQ. The CDR3 has 15 amino acids. The CDR3 nucleotides read TGTGCCAGCAGCTTAACTGGGGGCGACACAGATACGCAGTATTTT. It yields the protein CASSLTGGDTDTQYF.

This clonotype was found many times. As DNA, the CDR3 is TGTGCCAGTAGTATAGGGAAGACCGTACCCGAGCAGTACTTC. Protein sequence: CASSIGKTVPEQYF. V is TRBV19 and J is TRBJ2-7; D is unclear. Germline V CDR1 and CDR2: LNHDA, SQIVND (reference sequence). Trimming removed 1 base from V and 6 bases from J, with 13 bases in between. This CDR3 region has 14 residues.

The V and J genes are TRBV12-5 and TRBJ1-1, with D perhaps matching TRBD1 (5 bases). V lost 2 bases and J lost 4, with 20 bases in between. The CDR3 totals 17 residues. Germline V lookup: CDR1 LGHNT, CDR2 FRNRAP. CDR3 coding DNA: TGTGCTAGTGGTTTGCCTGGCGGCGGGGCGCGGGGCACTGAAGCTTTCTTT. This gives the protein CASGLPGGGARGTEAFF.

The chain carries TRBV7-6 and TRBJ1-6; D is uncertain. Germline-derived CDR1 and CDR2 are SGHVS and FNYEAQ. V shed 11 bases and J shed 5 bases, with 16 bases lying between them. The CDR3 sequence is 14 residues long. The CDR3 region is CADSPGVNNSPLHF. CDR3 coding DNA: TGTGCCGACTCCCCCGGCGTAAATAATTCACCCCTCCACTTT.

This clonotype has a count of ten or more. The chain carries TRBV6-2 or TRBV6-3 and TRBJ2-6; no clear D gene. Germline V CDR1 and CDR2: MNHEY, SVGEGT. CDR3 length equals 10 residues. V was cut by 8 bases and J by 12 bases, with 8 bases left in between. CDR3 sequence reads: CASGPRVLTF. CDR3 nucleotide sequence: TGTGCCAGCGGGCCCCGCGTCCTGACTTTC.

This clonotype was observed at least ten times. The CDR3, as DNA: TGTGCCAGCAGCATGGGACAGGGAACTGAAGCTTTCTTT. Translated: CASSMGQGTEAFF. The rearrangement links TRBV7-2 to TRBJ1-1; TRBD1 matches 9 bases. The CDR3 covers 13 residues. Trimming took 5 bases from V and 5 from J; bases not matched to a gene: 3. Looked up from germline, CDR1 is SGHTA and CDR2 is FQGNSA.

V gene TRBV6-1 combines with J gene TRBJ2-7; a weak D match, TRBD1 (5 bases). Germline V gene data show CDR1 as MNHNS and CDR2 as SASEGT. This CDR3 is built from 16 residues. V dropped 4 bases and J dropped 4 bases, with 20 bases sitting between them. Written as DNA, the CDR3 is TGTGCCAGCAGTGCGCTAGGGGCGGAGAGGCAGTACGAGCAGTACTTC. It codes for CASSALGAERQYEQYF.

Only a few counts were recorded for this clonotype. J is TRBJ2-4 and V is TRBV11-1; no clear D gene. From germline, CDR1 is SGHAT and CDR2 FQDESV (reference sequence). The germline V and J ends were trimmed by 6 bases and 8 bases, with 11 bases remaining between them. This CDR3 has 12 residues. The CDR3 DNA is TGTGCCAGCAGGGGCAGTAGAGACATTCAGTACTTC. This gives the protein CASRGSRDIQYF. The whole variable domain, remainder taken from reference TRBV11-1 and TRBJ2-4, is EAEVAQSPRYKITEKSQAVAFWCDPISGHATLYWYRQILGQGPELLVQFQDESVVDDSQLPKDRFSAERLKGVDSTLKIQPAELGDSAMYLCASRGSRDIQYFGAGTRLSVL.

This clonotype has just a few counts. J is TRBJ2-7 and V is TRBV12-3 or TRBV12-4, with D perhaps given as TRBD1 or TRBD2 (6 bases each). Trimming left V 7 bases short and J 3 bases short, with 16 bases between. The CDR3 covers 14 residues. DNA of the CDR3: TGTGCCAGCAAAATGCCGGGGGCCAACTACGAGCAGTACTTC. Translating it yields CASKMPGANYEQYF.

The genes are TRBV9 and TRBJ1-6, with TRBD1 as a possible D gene (6 bases). The V gene's germline CDR1 is SGDLS and CDR2 YYNGEE. The CDR3 contains 15 residues. V was clipped by 6 bases and J by 7 bases, with 17 bases between them. CDR3 region: CASNPAGGWNSPLHF. The DNA for the CDR3 is TGTGCCAGCAACCCCGCCGGGGGCTGGAATTCACCCCTCCACTTT.

This clonotype was detected many times. The rearrangement joins TRBV7-2 to TRBJ2-3; 7 bases are a match to TRBD2. This CDR3 is 17 amino acids long. Per the germline V gene, CDR1 is SGHTA and CDR2 is FQGNSA. The junction had 11 bases not matched to a gene; V was cut back by 3 bases and J by 2 bases. The DNA of the CDR3 is TGTGCCAGCAGCTTCCGGCTAGCGGACCCATCCACAGATACGCAGTATTTT. Translated, it gives CASSFRLADPSTDTQYF.

This clonotype was counted many times. V gene TRBV7-2 combines with J gene TRBJ2-7, with D tentatively TRBD2 (5 bases). Germline values: CDR1 SGHTA, CDR2 FQGNSA. The length of the CDR3 is 15 residues. The V and J ends lost 3 bases and 2 bases respectively, with 14 bases between them. In nucleotides, the CDR3 is TGTGCCAGCAGCTTCCGGCGGCTACTAGCCTACGAGCAGTACTTC. This codes for CASSFRRLLAYEQYF.

This clonotype was detected ten times or more. The chain links TRBV5-5 to TRBJ1-2; a weak D match, TRBD1 (6 bases). The V end was cut by 3 bases, the J end by 3 bases, with 15 bases between. This CDR3 has 15 amino acids. The germline gives CDR1 SGHKS, CDR2 YYEKEE (reference sequence). The CDR3 loop is CASSSQIQGDYGYTF. The CDR3 coding sequence is TGTGCCAGCAGCTCGCAAATACAGGGAGACTATGGCTACACCTTC.

This rearrangement joins TRBV7-3 to TRBJ2-3; D not resolved. Trimming stripped 6 bases from V and 1 base from J, with 8 bases between. The CDR3 contains 13 residues. Looked up from germline, CDR1 is SGHTA and CDR2 is FQGTGA. The DNA of the CDR3 is TGTGCCAGCAGTTTCAAGCGCACAGATACGCAGTATTTT. It specifies CASSFKRTDTQYF.

The rearrangement links TRBV5-1 to TRBJ1-2; 7 bases are shared with TRBD1. V was clipped by 3 bases and J by 4 bases; unmatched bases: 12. The length of the CDR3 is 16 residues. Germline assignment: CDR1 SGHRS and CDR2 YFSETQ. CDR3 in amino acids: CASSSQPGQRLYGYTF. Written as DNA, the CDR3 is TGCGCCAGCAGCTCTCAACCGGGACAGAGGCTCTATGGCTACACCTTC.

In this sample, this clonotype turned up many times. The chain joins TRBV7-2 to TRBJ2-3; 13 nucleotides align to TRBD2. The CDR3 extends over 14 amino acids. The V segment lost 4 bases and the J segment 5 bases; nucleotides outside the gene matches: 0. CDR1 is SGHTA and CDR2 is FQGNSA in the germline V gene. This chain's CDR3 is CASSWTSGGDTQYF. The CDR3 DNA is TGTGCCAGCAGCTGGACTAGCGGGGGAGATACGCAGTATTTT.

This clonotype has just one count. The chain employs TRBV20-1 and TRBJ2-3; no definite D call. Germline V lookup: CDR1 DFQATT, CDR2 SNEGSKA (reference sequence). The CDR3 spans 14 residues. The V gene lost 3 bases and the J gene lost 0 bases, with 10 bases spanning the gap. CDR3 nucleotides: TGCAGTGCTAGGCGCCTTCAAAGCACAGATACGCAGTATTTT. This sequence encodes CSARRLQSTDTQYF.